The rows below give T cell receptor beta chains drawn from one sample of a study of T-cell memory formation after mild COVID-19. TCRdb re-derived calls from the 5' RACE reads in MiXCR, one entry per CDR3 protein. Found here are about 450,000 distinct CDR3 sequences, about 25% of them singletons; the top ten hold about an eighth. Input material: PBMCs or a T cell subset sorted from them (not recorded which). All receptors come from an adult woman who had mild COVID-19 (a few samples of this study predate the infection). Cell type and time point are not known. The CDR3 runs from the conserved cysteine through the conserved F or W. The order of the fields is V gene, J gene, D gene, clone size, CDR3 protein, CDR3 DNA. The D gene is left open where the match is weak. A row's size may be missing; if present it is once, few, many or a size class.

TRBV7-9	TRBJ1-1	.	few	CASSFSNTNTEAFF	TGTGCCAGCAGCTTCTCTAACACGAACACTGAAGCTTTCTTT
TRBV3-1	TRBJ2-7	.	.	CASSHDWGRYEQYF	TGTGCCAGCAGCCACGATTGGGGTCGGTACGAGCAGTACTTC
TRBV12-3/TRBV12-4	TRBJ1-2	.	.	CASSFGRQNHGYTF	TGTGCCAGCAGTTTTGGTCGGCAGAACCATGGCTACACCTTC
TRBV3-1	TRBJ2-1	.	.	CASSLSVGRGNEQFF	TGTGCCAGCAGCCTCAGTGTGGGCAGAGGCAATGAGCAGTTCTTC
TRBV4-2	TRBJ2-7	.	.	CASSHDSYEQYF	TGTGCCAGCAGCCACGATTCCTACGAGCAGTACTTC
TRBV20-1	TRBJ1-1	.	.	CSARGGGTTEAFF	TGCAGTGCTAGAGGAGGGGGGACGACAGAAGCTTTCTTT
TRBV6-5	TRBJ2-1	TRBD2	.	CASSYLGLAGNEQFF	TGTGCCAGCAGTTACCTGGGACTAGCGGGCAATGAGCAGTTCTTC
TRBV4-1	TRBJ2-1	.	.	CASSQGRASSYNEQFF	TGCGCCAGCAGCCAAGGTCGGGCAAGCTCCTACAATGAGCAGTTCTTC
TRBV7-9	TRBJ2-3	.	many	CASSLAETDTQYF	TGTGCCAGCAGCTTAGCCGAAACAGATACGCAGTATTTT
TRBV21-1	TRBJ2-1	.	few	CASRPTGVEQFF	TGTGCCAGCCGCCCAACAGGGGTTGAGCAGTTCTTC
TRBV7-9	TRBJ2-3	TRBD2	.	CASSFTRLAGSTDTQYF	TGTGCCAGCAGCTTCACCCGACTAGCGGGAAGCACAGATACGCAGTATTTT
TRBV7-3	TRBJ1-1	.	few	CASSNNMNTEAFF	TGTGCCAGCAGCAACAACATGAACACTGAAGCTTTCTTT
TRBV6-1	TRBJ1-1	.	.	CASSEVRLVQGKDTEAFF	TGTGCCAGCAGTGAAGTGCGATTGGTACAGGGCAAGGACACTGAAGCTTTCTTT
TRBV7-9	TRBJ2-7	.	.	CASSLPLGAEQYF	TGTGCCAGCAGCTTACCGCTTGGTGCCGAGCAGTACTTC
TRBV5-1	TRBJ2-3	TRBD2	few	CASSSAGVADTQYF	TGCGCCAGCAGCTCAGCGGGGGTGGCAGATACGCAGTATTTT
TRBV5-4	TRBJ1-4	TRBD1	many	CASSLTTGRPNEKLFF	TGTGCCAGCAGCCTGACGACAGGGCGGCCTAATGAAAAACTGTTTTTT
TRBV6-1	TRBJ2-2	.	few	CASSVRVDGELFF	TGTGCCAGCAGTGTCAGGGTGGACGGGGAGCTGTTTTTT
TRBV12-3/TRBV12-4	TRBJ2-3	.	many	CASSFPSGTTDTQYF	TGTGCCAGCAGTTTTCCCAGCGGAACCACAGATACGCAGTATTTT
TRBV7-9	TRBJ2-7	TRBD1	.	CASSSPDPGQGNYEQYF	TGTGCCAGCAGCTCCCCTGACCCGGGACAGGGTAACTACGAGCAGTACTTC
TRBV3-1	TRBJ2-1	TRBD1	few	CASSQGPGTGYNEQFF	TGTGCCAGCAGCCAAGGGCCCGGGACAGGCTACAATGAGCAGTTCTTC
TRBV27	TRBJ2-7	TRBD1	few	CASSLSGGQGTGFYEQYF	TGTGCCAGCAGTTTATCAGGGGGACAGGGAACGGGGTTTTACGAGCAGTACTTC
TRBV12-3/TRBV12-4	TRBJ2-3	.	few	CASSFVGGGSTDTQYF	TGTGCCAGCAGTTTTGTGGGGGGCGGCTCCACAGATACGCAGTATTTT
TRBV20-1	TRBJ1-5	TRBD1	many	CSASRGQGAVLGQPQHF	TGCAGTGCTAGTAGAGGACAGGGGGCGGTCCTGGGTCAGCCCCAGCATTTT
TRBV12-3/TRBV12-4	TRBJ1-2	TRBD1	few	CASRLDRGWGGYTF	TGTGCCAGCAGGCTTGACAGGGGATGGGGTGGCTACACCTTC
TRBV12-3/TRBV12-4	TRBJ2-7	.	.	CASSLSSLYEQYF	TGTGCCAGCAGTTTGAGTTCGCTCTACGAGCAGTACTTC
TRBV6-5	TRBJ1-2	.	few	CASSYVGSYGYTF	TGTGCCAGCAGTTACGTGGGGTCCTATGGCTACACCTTC
TRBV2	TRBJ1-1	.	.	CASSPGYQPNTEAFF	TGTGCCAGCAGCCCCGGGTACCAACCGAACACTGAAGCTTTCTTT
TRBV5-1	TRBJ1-2	.	.	CASSDQPNYGYTF	TGCGCCAGCTCGGACCAGCCTAACTATGGCTACACCTTC
TRBV7-9	TRBJ2-5	TRBD1	few	CASSLPPGQFQETQYF	TGTGCCAGCAGCTTGCCTCCGGGACAGTTCCAAGAGACCCAGTACTTC
TRBV18	TRBJ1-2	.	few	CASSTLKDSLPHTF	TGTGCCAGCTCGACGCTTAAGGACAGCCTTCCCCACACCTTC
TRBV7-2	TRBJ1-1	.	.	CASSLEGGGVSTEAFF	TGTGCCAGCAGCTTAGAAGGAGGGGGGGTAAGCACTGAAGCTTTCTTT
TRBV20-1	TRBJ2-7	.	.	CSARDDRSYEQYF	TGCAGTGCTAGAGATGACAGGTCCTACGAGCAGTACTTC
TRBV7-6	TRBJ2-1	.	.	CASSLGGDGYNEQFF	TGTGCCAGCAGCTTAGGCGGAGATGGCTACAATGAGCAGTTCTTC
TRBV7-9	TRBJ2-2	.	few	CASSLSNLVTGELFF	TGTGCCAGCAGCTTATCGAATTTGGTCACCGGGGAGCTGTTTTTT
TRBV9	TRBJ2-3	.	.	CASSGGQYTDTQYF	TGTGCCAGCAGCGGTGGACAGTACACAGATACGCAGTATTTT
TRBV7-9	TRBJ2-2	TRBD2	.	CASSLAKNQREGRTGELFF	TGTGCCAGCAGCTTAGCGAAAAATCAGCGGGAGGGCCGCACCGGGGAGCTGTTTTTT
TRBV3-1	TRBJ1-1	.	few	CASRQEGSNTEAFF	TGTGCCAGCCGGCAGGAAGGGTCCAACACTGAAGCTTTCTTT
TRBV24-1	TRBJ2-7	TRBD2	.	CATSALAGSEQYF	TGTGCCACCAGTGCGCTAGCGGGTAGCGAGCAGTACTTC
TRBV4-1	TRBJ2-7	TRBD1	few	CASSQDPGQGAYEQYF	TGCGCCAGCAGCCAAGATCCGGGACAGGGGGCCTACGAGCAGTACTTC
TRBV13	TRBJ1-1	.	few	CASSLRHRNTEAFF	TGTGCCAGCAGCCTGCGTCACAGAAACACTGAAGCTTTCTTT
TRBV12-3/TRBV12-4	TRBJ1-3	.	.	CASSSPGGVSGNTIYF	TGTGCCAGCAGCTCCCCCGGAGGGGTGTCTGGAAACACCATATATTTT
TRBV5-5	TRBJ2-1	TRBD2	.	CASSLPSGSRSGNEQFF	TGTGCCAGCAGCTTGCCCAGCGGGAGTAGGAGCGGCAATGAGCAGTTCTTC
TRBV5-4	TRBJ2-5	TRBD2	few	CASSRLAGAAYQETQYF	TGTGCCAGCAGCAGACTAGCGGGAGCCGCGTACCAAGAGACCCAGTACTTC
TRBV30	TRBJ1-2	.	.	CAWSVTSGPYGYTF	TGTGCCTGGAGTGTAACGTCCGGGCCCTATGGCTACACCTTC
TRBV7-3	TRBJ2-3	TRBD1	.	CASSLNRGHLYPQYF	TGTGCCAGCAGCTTAAACAGGGGCCACCTTTACCCGCAGTATTTT
TRBV6-6	TRBJ2-7	TRBD2	few	CASSSFPSRESLEQYF	TGTGCCAGCAGCTCCTTCCCCTCGCGGGAGTCTCTCGAGCAGTACTTC
TRBV7-9	TRBJ2-7	.	few	CASSSVAEEDHYEQYF	TGTGCCAGCAGCTCCGTAGCCGAAGAAGATCACTACGAGCAGTACTTC
TRBV6-1	TRBJ2-3	TRBD2	few	CASSPAGGGADTQYF	TGTGCCAGCAGCCCAGCGGGGGGCGGGGCAGATACGCAGTATTTT
TRBV7-8	TRBJ2-5	TRBD2	once	CASSLTSGRTETQYF	TGTGCCAGCAGCTTAACATCCGGGAGGACGGAGACCCAGTACTTC